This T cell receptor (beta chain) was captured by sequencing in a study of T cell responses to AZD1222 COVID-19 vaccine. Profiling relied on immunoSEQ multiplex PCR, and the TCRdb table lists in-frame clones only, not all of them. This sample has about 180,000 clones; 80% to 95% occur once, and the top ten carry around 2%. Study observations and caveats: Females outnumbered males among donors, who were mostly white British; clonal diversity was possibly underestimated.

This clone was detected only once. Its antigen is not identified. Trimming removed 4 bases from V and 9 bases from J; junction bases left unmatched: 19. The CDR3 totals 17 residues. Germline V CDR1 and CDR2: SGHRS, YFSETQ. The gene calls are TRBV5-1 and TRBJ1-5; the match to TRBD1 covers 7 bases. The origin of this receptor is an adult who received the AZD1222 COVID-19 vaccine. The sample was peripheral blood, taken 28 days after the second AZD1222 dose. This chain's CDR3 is CASSPGTEKSGERPQHF. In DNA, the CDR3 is TGCGCCAGCAGCCCGGGGACAGAGAAATCGGGAGAAAGGCCCCAGCATTTT.